What follows are 18 T cell receptor beta chains derived from one specimen sequenced in a study of blood T cells in healthy people across ages. A second PCR of 7 to 11 cycles used a sample-barcoded 5' primer and a J-beta primer mix. TCRdb reanalysed the 5' RACE reads using MiXCR and keeps one entry per CDR3 protein. The sample records 1.5 million to 2 million distinct CDR3 sequences, under 30% being singletons. Sequences were obtained from blood. Receptor source: a woman between 25 and 40 years old in good health.

The sample holds one count of this clonotype. This chain connects TRBV11-2 to TRBJ2-2; D is perhaps TRBD1 (5 bases). Looked up from germline, CDR1 is SGHAT and CDR2 is FQNNGV. Trimming cost V 1 base and J 0 bases, with 15 bases left between them. This CDR3 has 18 amino acids. The CDR3 DNA follows: TGTGCCAGCAGCTTAGTTGCCCGCAGGGTGGCGAACACCGGGGAGCTGTTTTTT. It translates to CASSLVARRVANTGELFF.

V gene TRBV18 combines with J gene TRBJ2-7; D perhaps matches TRBD1 (6 bases). Germline CDR1 reads KGHSH; CDR2 reads LQKENI. V shed 1 base and J shed 6 bases, with 19 bases lying between them. The CDR3 has 16 residues. The CDR3 DNA reads as TGTGCCAGCTCACCACAGTGGGGGCAGGGCGCCTCCGAGCAGTACTTC. Amino acid sequence: CASSPQWGQGASEQYF.

This clonotype has a count of ten or more. The CDR3 DNA follows: TGCAGCGTTGCTCAGCCCCAGCATTTT. Translating gives CSVAQPQHF. This rearrangement joins TRBV29-1 to TRBJ1-5, with D uncertain. Germline V gene sequence: CDR1 SQVTM, CDR2 ANQGSEA. This CDR3 spans 9 amino acids. V shed 4 bases and J shed 6 bases, with 1 base lying between them.

This clonotype was recorded only once. The junction and the germline gene differ at one end; a read error may be behind it. The chain employs TRBV20-1 and TRBJ2-1, with D perhaps matching TRBD2 (6 bases). The CDR3 spans 15 residues. The V gene's germline CDR1 is DFQATT and CDR2 SNEGSKA (reference sequence). Here the CDR3 DNA reads TGCAGTGCCGCGACCGGGACTTCCTTTGAGGGTGAGCAGTTCTTT. As protein: CSAATGTSFEGEQFF.

This clonotype was observed a few times. V and J are TRBV5-5 and TRBJ1-5; possible D gene TRBD1, 5 bases. CDR1 and CDR2 from the germline V gene are SGHKS and YYEKEE (reference sequence). This CDR3 region has 16 residues. The V and J ends lost 0 bases and 5 bases respectively, with 15 bases between them. In DNA form, the CDR3 reads TGTGCCAGCAGCTTGGCCGGGGGGATGCGATATCAGCCCCAGCATTTT. Translation gives CASSLAGGMRYQPQHF.

As concerns this clonotype: Its ends do not fully match the called genes, so a read error is possible. As DNA, the CDR3 is TGCAGTGTTAGAGATGAGGAGCGGGATGCCGGGGAGCTGTTTTTT. This encodes CSVRDEERDAGELFF. The J gene is TRBJ2-2, the V gene TRBV20-1; the match to TRBD2 covers 7 bases. CDR1 and CDR2 (germline): DFQATT, SNEGSKA (reference sequence). CDR3 length: 15 amino acids.

The chain couples TRBV12-5 to TRBJ2-2; D is unclear. CDR1 and CDR2 from the germline V gene are LGHNT and FRNRAP. CDR3 length: 15 amino acids. V lost 5 bases and J lost 4, with 14 bases in between. CDR3 protein: CASGGDLGVTGELFF. DNA of the CDR3: TGTGCTAGTGGTGGAGACCTGGGTGTCACCGGGGAGCTGTTTTTT.

This clonotype has a count of ten or more. One junction end disagrees with the germline gene, perhaps due to a read error. The chain uses TRBV29-1 and TRBJ2-1; possible D gene TRBD1, 5 bases. Germline loops: CDR1 SQVTM, CDR2 ANQGSEA. The CDR3 loop spans 13 amino acids. CDR3 protein: CSPPRTDNNEQFF. CDR3 sequence (DNA): TGCAGCCCCCCACGGACGGACAACAACGAGCAGTTCTTC.

V and J are TRBV29-1 and TRBJ2-2; 8 bases align to TRBD1. The germline V gene has CDR1 SQVTM and CDR2 ANQGSEA. Losses at the gene ends were 7 bases for V and 4 bases for J; bases not matched to a gene: 2. The CDR3 has 12 amino acids. CDR3 nucleotides: TGCAGCGGGACAGGGTTCACCGGGGAGCTGTTTTTT. This encodes CSGTGFTGELFF.

The sample holds a few counts of this clonotype. The J gene is TRBJ2-3, the V gene TRBV20-1; tentatively, D is TRBD2 (6 bases). Per germline, CDR1 DFQATT and CDR2 SNEGSKA (reference sequence). The CDR3 has 14 residues. V shed 5 bases and J shed 0 bases, with 12 bases lying between them. DNA of the CDR3: TGCAGTGCTGATAGCGGCACTAGCACAGATACGCAGTATTTT. It codes for CSADSGTSTDTQYF.

This clonotype was recorded many times. V is TRBV5-1 and J is TRBJ2-5; TRBD1 matches at 9 bases. The trim removed 0 bases at V and 1 base at J, leaving 1 base unmatched. Per germline, CDR1 SGHRS and CDR2 YFSETQ. This CDR3 has 15 residues. In nucleotides, the CDR3 is TGCGCCAGCAGCTTGGAGGGACAGGGCCAAGAGACCCAGTACTTC. Translating gives CASSLEGQGQETQYF.

There are many counts of this clonotype. The rearrangement joins TRBV4-3 to TRBJ2-3, with 9 bases matching TRBD2. CDR1 and CDR2 (germline): LGHNA, YSLEER. Trimming at V came to 0 bases and at J to 6 bases, leaving 10 bases not matched to a gene. This CDR3 region has 17 residues. This CDR3 reads CASSQDQAGGVRDTQYF. Here the CDR3 DNA reads TGCGCCAGCAGCCAAGATCAAGCGGGAGGTGTGAGGGATACGCAGTATTTT.

The genes are TRBV5-1 and TRBJ2-7; the D is unclear. Looked up from germline, CDR1 is SGHRS and CDR2 is YFSETQ. This CDR3 spans 14 amino acids. The V and J ends lost 6 bases and 1 base respectively, with 14 bases between them. CDR3 region: CASNYALGSYEQYF. The CDR3 region has the DNA TGCGCCAGCAACTACGCCCTTGGTTCCTACGAGCAGTACTTC.

J is TRBJ2-1 and V is TRBV13; 8 nucleotides agree with TRBD1. The CDR3 loop spans 19 amino acids. Germline CDR1 reads PRHDT; CDR2 reads FYEKMQ (reference sequence). After removal of 0 bases from V and 4 bases from J, the junction contained 14 bases not matched to a gene. The DNA for the CDR3 is TGTGCCAGCAGCTTAGGACATTCGACAGGGGCCAATCCATACAATGAGCAGTTCTTC. Translation: CASSLGHSTGANPYNEQFF.

In this sample, this clonotype turned up many times. This chain joins TRBV4-3 and TRBJ1-2; a possible D gene is TRBD1 (5 bases). Deletions cut 0 bases from V and 0 bases from J, with 14 bases between. This CDR3 spans 17 amino acids. Germline lookup yields CDR1 LGHNA and CDR2 YSLEER. CDR3 protein: CASSQDDSLSANYGYTF. CDR3 sequence (DNA): TGCGCCAGCAGCCAAGATGACAGCCTATCAGCTAACTATGGCTACACCTTC.

V is TRBV12-3 or TRBV12-4 and J is TRBJ2-1, with D perhaps given as TRBD1 or TRBD2 (6 bases each). V lost 0 bases and J 13 bases, leaving 25 bases between the germline ends. The CDR3 is 17 amino acids. CDR3 region: CASSLALVGGLGETQFF. DNA for the CDR3: TGTGCCAGCAGTTTAGCGTTGGTTGGGGGGCTAGGGGAGACCCAGTTCTTC.

The chain uses TRBV6-2 or TRBV6-3 and TRBJ1-5; D is unclear. This CDR3 has 14 residues. The ends were cut back, 6 bases at V and 7 bases at J, with 16 bases in the middle. Germline V CDR1 and CDR2: MNHEY, SVGEGT. The DNA of the CDR3 is TGTGCCAGCAGGGACCAAATAGATAGGCAGCCCCAGCATTTT. This gives the protein CASRDQIDRQPQHF.

V and J are TRBV6-5 and TRBJ2-5; 9 bases line up with TRBD2. The CDR3 is 14 residues long. The germline CDR1 and CDR2 sequences are MNHEY and SVGAGI. The J segment lost 11 bases and the V segment lost 6 bases, leaving 13 bases of the junction unmatched. The DNA of the CDR3 is TGTGCCAGCAGGGCTCTTAGCGGGGGCTATGAGCAGTACTTC. Translating it yields CASRALSGGYEQYF.